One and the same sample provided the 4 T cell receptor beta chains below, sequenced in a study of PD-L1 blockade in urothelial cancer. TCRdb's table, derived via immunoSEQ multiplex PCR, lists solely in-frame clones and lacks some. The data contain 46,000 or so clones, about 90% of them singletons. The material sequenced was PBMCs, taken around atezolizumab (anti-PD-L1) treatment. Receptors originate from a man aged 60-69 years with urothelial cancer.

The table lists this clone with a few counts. CDR3 in DNA: TGCAGTGCCGGGTCAGGGTCTGGCTACACCTTC. It yields the protein CSAGSGSGYTF. The rearrangement joins TRBV20-1 to TRBJ1-2; D is perhaps TRBD1 (5 bases). V was cut by 6 bases and J by 7 bases, with 12 bases left in between. CDR3 length: 11 amino acids. The germline V gene has CDR1 DFQATT and CDR2 SNEGSKA (reference sequence).

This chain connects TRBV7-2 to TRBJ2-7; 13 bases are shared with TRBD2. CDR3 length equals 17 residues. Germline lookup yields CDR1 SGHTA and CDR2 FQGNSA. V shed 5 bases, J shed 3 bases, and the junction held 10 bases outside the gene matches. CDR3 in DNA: TGTGCCAGCAGCCCCCCGGGACTAGCGGGACTCAGCTACGAGCAGTACTTC. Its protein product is CASSPPGLAGLSYEQYF.

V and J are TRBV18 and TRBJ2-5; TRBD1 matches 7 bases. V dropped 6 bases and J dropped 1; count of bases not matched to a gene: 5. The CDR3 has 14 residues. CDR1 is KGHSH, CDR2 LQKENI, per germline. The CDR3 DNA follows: TGTGCCAGCTCCCTCAGGGACAGCCAAGAGACCCAGTACTTC. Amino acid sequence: CASSLRDSQETQYF. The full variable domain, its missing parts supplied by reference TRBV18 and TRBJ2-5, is NAGVMQNPRHLVRRRGQEARLRCSPMKGHSHVYWYRQLPEEGLKFMVYLQKENIIDESGMPKERFSAEFPKEGPSILRIQQVVRGDSAAYFCASSLRDSQETQYFGPGTRLLVL.

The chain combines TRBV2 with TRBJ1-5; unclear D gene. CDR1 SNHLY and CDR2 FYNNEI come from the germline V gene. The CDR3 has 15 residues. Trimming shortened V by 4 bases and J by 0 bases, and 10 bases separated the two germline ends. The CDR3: CASSVVQYSNQPQHF. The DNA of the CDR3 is TGTGCCAGCAGTGTCGTACAGTATAGCAATCAGCCCCAGCATTTT.